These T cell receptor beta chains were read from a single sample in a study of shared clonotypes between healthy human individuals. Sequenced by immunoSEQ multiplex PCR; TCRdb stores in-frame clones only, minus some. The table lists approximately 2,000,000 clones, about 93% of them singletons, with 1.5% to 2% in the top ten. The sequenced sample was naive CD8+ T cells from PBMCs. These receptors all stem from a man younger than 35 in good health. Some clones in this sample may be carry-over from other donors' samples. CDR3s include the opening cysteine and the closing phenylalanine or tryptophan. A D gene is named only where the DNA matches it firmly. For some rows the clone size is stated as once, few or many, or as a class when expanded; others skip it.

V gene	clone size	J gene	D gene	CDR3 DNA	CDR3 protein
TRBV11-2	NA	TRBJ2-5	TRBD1	TGTGCCAGCAGCCAGACGACAGGGGGATTGTTCGCCCAGTACTTC	CASSQTTGGLFAQYF
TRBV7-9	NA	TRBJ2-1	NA	TGTGCCAGCAGCTTAGCTGCGGTCCTCTACAATGAGCAGTTCTTC	CASSLAAVLYNEQFF
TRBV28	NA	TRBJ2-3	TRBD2	TGTGCCAGCAGTCCCACCATAGCGGGAGGAGATACGCAGTATTTT	CASSPTIAGGDTQYF
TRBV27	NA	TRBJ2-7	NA	TGTGCCAGCAGCCCCCCGTGGAGCGGAGCCTACGAGCAGTACTTC	CASSPPWSGAYEQYF
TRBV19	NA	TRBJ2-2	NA	TGTGCCAGTAAGGTCGAAGGAAACACCGGGGAGCTGTTTTTT	CASKVEGNTGELFF
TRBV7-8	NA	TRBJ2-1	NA	TGTGCCAGCAGCTTAGACGACAGCTCCTACAATGAGCAGTTCTTC	CASSLDDSSYNEQFF
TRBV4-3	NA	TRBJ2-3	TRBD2	TGCGCCAGCAGCCCGGGGGGGCGTGATACGCAGTATTTT	CASSPGGRDTQYF
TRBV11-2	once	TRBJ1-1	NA	TGTGCCAGCGGCGGGGGGGCCACTGAAGCTTTCTTT	CASGGGATEAFF
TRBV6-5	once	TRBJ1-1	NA	TGTGCCAGTGCCGTTAACAGGGCGGGGAACACTGAAGCTTTCTTT	CASAVNRAGNTEAFF
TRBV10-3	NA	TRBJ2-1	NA	TGTGCCATCAGTGAGTCCCGCTCTGGCTCCCATGAGCAGTTCTTC	CAISESRSGSHEQFF
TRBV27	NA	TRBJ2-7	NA	TGTGCCAGCAGTTTCCGGAGTAACACCTACGAGCAGTACTTC	CASSFRSNTYEQYF
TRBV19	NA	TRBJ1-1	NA	TGTGCCAGTAGTATAGTTTTCGGGGGATACGGCACTGAAGCTTTCTTT	CASSIVFGGYGTEAFF
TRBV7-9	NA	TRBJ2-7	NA	TGTGCCAGCAGCTTAGCGGGGAGTACCTACGAGCAGTACTTC	CASSLAGSTYEQYF
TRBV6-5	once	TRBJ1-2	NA	TGTGCCAGCAGTTACTCGTCAACAGAGTATGGCTACACCTTC	CASSYSSTEYGYTF
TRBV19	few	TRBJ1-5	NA	TGTGCCAGTAGTATCGGCAGGAGGGGTAATCAGCCCCAGCATTTT	CASSIGRRGNQPQHF
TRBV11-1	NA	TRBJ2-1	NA	TGTGCCAGCAGCTTATCGCCTGGGAGCGGGCCCTACAATGAGCAGTTCTTC	CASSLSPGSGPYNEQFF
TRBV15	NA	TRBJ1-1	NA	TGTGCCACCAGCAGCCCGAACGCCGGGGGGACTGAAGCTTTCTTT	CATSSPNAGGTEAFF
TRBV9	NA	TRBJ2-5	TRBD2	TGTGCCAGCAGCGTAGATGGGGGAGGGAAGAGGACCCAGTACTTC	CASSVDGGGKRTQYF
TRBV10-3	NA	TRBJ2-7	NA	TGTGCCATCAGTGAGGGAGACCCATACGAGCAGTACTTC	CAISEGDPYEQYF
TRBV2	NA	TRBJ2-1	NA	TGTGCCAGCAGCTGGCGGGAATACTCCTACAATGAGCAGTTCTTC	CASSWREYSYNEQFF
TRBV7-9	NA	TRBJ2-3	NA	TGTGCCAGCACGACAGTCTGGGATACGCAGTATTTT	CASTTVWDTQYF
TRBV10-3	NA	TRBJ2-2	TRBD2	TGTGCCATCAGTGACAGGGGACTAGCGGGAGAGGGGGGCACCGGGGAGCTGTTTTTT	CAISDRGLAGEGGTGELFF
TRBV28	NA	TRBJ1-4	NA	TGTGCCAGCAGCCCGACGGGGGGGCGAACTAATGAAAAACTGTTTTTT	CASSPTGGRTNEKLFF
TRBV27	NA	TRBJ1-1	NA	TGTGCCAGCAGTTTGGGGGCAGAAGCTTTCTTT	CASSLGAEAFF
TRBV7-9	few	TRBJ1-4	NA	TGTGCCAGCAGCCCCTCTTTCGGGACTAATGAAAAACTGTTTTTT	CASSPSFGTNEKLFF
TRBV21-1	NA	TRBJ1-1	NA	TGTGCCAGCAGGGACAGGGACATGAACACTGAAGCTTTCTTT	CASRDRDMNTEAFF
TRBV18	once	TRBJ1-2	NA	TGTGCCAGCTCACAAGACAGCTATGGCTACACCTTC	CASSQDSYGYTF
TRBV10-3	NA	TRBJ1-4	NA	TGTGCCATCATCCCCGTAAATGGGGTAGCTAATGAAAAACTGTTTTTT	CAIIPVNGVANEKLFF